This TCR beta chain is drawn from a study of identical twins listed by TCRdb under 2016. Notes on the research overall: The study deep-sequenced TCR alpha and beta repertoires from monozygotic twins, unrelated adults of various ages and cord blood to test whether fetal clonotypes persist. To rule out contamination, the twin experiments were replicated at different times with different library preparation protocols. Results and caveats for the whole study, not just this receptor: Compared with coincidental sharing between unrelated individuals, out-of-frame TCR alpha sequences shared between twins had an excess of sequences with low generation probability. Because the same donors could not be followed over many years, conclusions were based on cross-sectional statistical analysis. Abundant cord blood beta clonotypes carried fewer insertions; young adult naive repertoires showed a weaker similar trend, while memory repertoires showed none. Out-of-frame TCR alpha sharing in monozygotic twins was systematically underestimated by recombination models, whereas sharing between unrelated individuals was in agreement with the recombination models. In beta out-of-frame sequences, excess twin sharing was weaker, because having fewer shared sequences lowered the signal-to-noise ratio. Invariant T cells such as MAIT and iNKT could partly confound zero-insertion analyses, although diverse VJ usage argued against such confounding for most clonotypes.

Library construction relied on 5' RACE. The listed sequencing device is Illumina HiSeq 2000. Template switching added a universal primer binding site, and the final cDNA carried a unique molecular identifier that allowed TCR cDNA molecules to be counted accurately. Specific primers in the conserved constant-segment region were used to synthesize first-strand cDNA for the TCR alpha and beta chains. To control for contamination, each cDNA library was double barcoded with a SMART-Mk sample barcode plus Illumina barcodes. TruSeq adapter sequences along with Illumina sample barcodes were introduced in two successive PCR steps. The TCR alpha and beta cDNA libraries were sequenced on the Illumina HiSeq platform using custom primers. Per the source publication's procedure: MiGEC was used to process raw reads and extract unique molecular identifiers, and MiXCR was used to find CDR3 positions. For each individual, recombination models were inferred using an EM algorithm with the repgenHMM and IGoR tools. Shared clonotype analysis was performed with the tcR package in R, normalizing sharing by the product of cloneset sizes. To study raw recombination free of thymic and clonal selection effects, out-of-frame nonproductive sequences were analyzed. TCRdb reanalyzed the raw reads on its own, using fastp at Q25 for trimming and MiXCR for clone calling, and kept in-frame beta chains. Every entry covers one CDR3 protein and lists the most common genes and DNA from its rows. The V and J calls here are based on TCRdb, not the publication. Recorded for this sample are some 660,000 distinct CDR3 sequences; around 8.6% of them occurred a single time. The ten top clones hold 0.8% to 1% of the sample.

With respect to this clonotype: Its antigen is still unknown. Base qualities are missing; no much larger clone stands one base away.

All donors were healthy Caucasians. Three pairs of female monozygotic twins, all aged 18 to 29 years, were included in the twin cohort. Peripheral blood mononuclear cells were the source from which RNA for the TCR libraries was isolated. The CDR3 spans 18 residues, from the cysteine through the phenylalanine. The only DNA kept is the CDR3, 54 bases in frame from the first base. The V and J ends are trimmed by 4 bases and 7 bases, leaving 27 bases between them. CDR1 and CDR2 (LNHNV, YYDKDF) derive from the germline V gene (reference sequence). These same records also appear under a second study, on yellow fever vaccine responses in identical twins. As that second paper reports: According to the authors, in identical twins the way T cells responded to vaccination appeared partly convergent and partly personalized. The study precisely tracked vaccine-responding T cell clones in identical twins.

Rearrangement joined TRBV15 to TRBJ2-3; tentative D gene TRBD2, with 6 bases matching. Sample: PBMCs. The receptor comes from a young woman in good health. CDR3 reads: CATSTRLGPKAGRHTQYF. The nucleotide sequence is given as TGTGCCACCAGCACAAGACTAGGACCTAAGGCGGGTCGACATACGCAGTATTTT. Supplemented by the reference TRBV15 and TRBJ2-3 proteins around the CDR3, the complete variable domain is DAMVIQNPRYQVTQFGKPVTLSCSQTLNHNVMYWYQQKSSQAPKLLFHYYDKDFNNEADTPDNFQSRRPNTSFCFLDIRSPGLGDTAMYLCATSTRLGPKAGRHTQYFGPGTRLTVL.